One TCR beta chain is described in this entry. These data belong to a study of blood T cell repertoires in COVID-19. The assay was immunoSEQ multiplex PCR, and TCRdb's table has in-frame clones only and misses some. The data contain approximately 220,000 clones, about four fifths of them singletons. Trimming shortened V by 5 bases and J by 5 bases, and 10 bases separated the two germline ends. The length of the CDR3 is 12 residues. The source of this sequence is a woman older than 75 with acute or convalescent COVID-19. The chain uses TRBV12-3 or TRBV12-4 and TRBJ2-7; D ambiguous. Sequenced: peripheral blood. The CDR3 loop is CASSPGRDEQYF. The CDR3 DNA reads as TGTGCCAGCAGTCCAGGTAGAGACGAGCAGTACTTC.